This record concerns one T cell receptor (beta chain) sequence. Antigen unknown. The data stem from a study of siplizumab effects on memory and regulatory T cells. Study results and limitations: The naive T cell population seemed more diverse than memory cells and seemed a major contributor to the alloresponse. Proliferating Tregs from siplizumab cultures lacked functional confirmation of suppression. The majority of clones, roughly 80-97% of proliferating CD4+ or CD8+ clones, lacked an assignable naive or memory phenotype.

The CDR3 length is 16 residues. Germline V gives CDR1 SGHDT, CDR2 YYEEEE. After removal of 4 bases from V and 4 bases from J, the junction contained 11 bases not matched to a gene. Sequenced by immunoSEQ multiplex PCR; TCRdb stores in-frame clones only, minus some. The data contain approximately 100,000 clones, about 91% of them singletons. Sequenced sample: Tregs sorted from blood. The chain has TRBV5-6 and TRBJ1-2, with TRBD1 identical over 9 bases. The receptor was isolated from a human donor in good health. CDR3 protein: CASSRPGTGHGYGYTF. The CDR3 DNA follows: TGTGCCAGCAGCCGTCCCGGGACAGGGCACGGCTATGGCTACACCTTC.